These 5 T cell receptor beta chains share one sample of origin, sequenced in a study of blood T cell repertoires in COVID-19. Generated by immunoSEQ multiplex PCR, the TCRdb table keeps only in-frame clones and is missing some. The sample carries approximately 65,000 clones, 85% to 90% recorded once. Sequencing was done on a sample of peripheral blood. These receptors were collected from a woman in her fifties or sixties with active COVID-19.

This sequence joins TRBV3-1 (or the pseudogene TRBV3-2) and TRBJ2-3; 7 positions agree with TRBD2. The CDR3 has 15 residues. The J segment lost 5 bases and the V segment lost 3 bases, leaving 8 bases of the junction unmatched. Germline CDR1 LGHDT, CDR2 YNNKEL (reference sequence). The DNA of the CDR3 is TGTGCCAGCAGCCAGGGCGGGAGTCTCGGAGATACGCAGTATTTT. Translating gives CASSQGGSLGDTQYF.

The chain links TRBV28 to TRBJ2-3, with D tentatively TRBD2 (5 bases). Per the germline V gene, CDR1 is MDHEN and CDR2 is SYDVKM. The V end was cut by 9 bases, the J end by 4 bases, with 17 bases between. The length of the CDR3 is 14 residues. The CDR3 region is CASRSGIRADTQYF. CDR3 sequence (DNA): TGTGCCAGTCGATCGGGGATCCGGGCAGATACGCAGTATTTT.

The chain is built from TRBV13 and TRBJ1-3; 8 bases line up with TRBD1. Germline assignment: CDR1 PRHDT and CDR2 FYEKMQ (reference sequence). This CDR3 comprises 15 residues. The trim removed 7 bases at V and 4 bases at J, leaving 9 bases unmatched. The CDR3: CASTQWTGYGNTIYF. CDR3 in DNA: TGTGCCAGCACCCAATGGACAGGGTACGGAAACACCATATATTTT.

The CDR3 sequence: CASSYGSTGQPQHF. Here the CDR3 DNA reads TGTGCCAGCAGTTACGGGTCGACGGGACAGCCCCAGCATTTT. The V and J genes are TRBV6-2 or TRBV6-3 and TRBJ1-5; D not resolved. Between the trimmed V and J ends, which lost 2 bases and 7 bases, there was a span of 12 bases. The germline V gene has CDR1 MNHEY and CDR2 SVGEGT. This CDR3 comprises 14 residues.

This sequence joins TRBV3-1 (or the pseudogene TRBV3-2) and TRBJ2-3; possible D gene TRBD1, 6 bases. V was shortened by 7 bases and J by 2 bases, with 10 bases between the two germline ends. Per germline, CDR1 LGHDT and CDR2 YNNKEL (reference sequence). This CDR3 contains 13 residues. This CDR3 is CASKDSNTDTQYF. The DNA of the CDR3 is TGTGCCAGCAAGGACAGTAACACAGATACGCAGTATTTT.